This record covers a single TCR beta chain. These data come from a study of shared clonotypes between healthy human individuals. Germline CDR1 and CDR2: KGHSH and LQKENI. Trimming left V 3 bases short and J 6 bases short, with 14 bases between. This CDR3 has 14 amino acids. Data came from immunoSEQ multiplex PCR; TCRdb stores just in-frame clones and leaves some out. The sample lists 2 million to 2.5 million clones, around 95% occurring once. The V and J genes are TRBV18 and TRBJ2-5; tentatively, D is TRBD1 (6 bases). This clonotype originated in a man aged 18 to 29 in good health. The specimen was naive CD4+ T cells sorted from blood. Subset noted: CD45RA+ positively selected. The chain's CDR3 is CASSPFTGSKTQYF. In DNA form, the CDR3 reads TGTGCCAGCTCACCTTTTACAGGGTCGAAGACCCAGTACTTC.